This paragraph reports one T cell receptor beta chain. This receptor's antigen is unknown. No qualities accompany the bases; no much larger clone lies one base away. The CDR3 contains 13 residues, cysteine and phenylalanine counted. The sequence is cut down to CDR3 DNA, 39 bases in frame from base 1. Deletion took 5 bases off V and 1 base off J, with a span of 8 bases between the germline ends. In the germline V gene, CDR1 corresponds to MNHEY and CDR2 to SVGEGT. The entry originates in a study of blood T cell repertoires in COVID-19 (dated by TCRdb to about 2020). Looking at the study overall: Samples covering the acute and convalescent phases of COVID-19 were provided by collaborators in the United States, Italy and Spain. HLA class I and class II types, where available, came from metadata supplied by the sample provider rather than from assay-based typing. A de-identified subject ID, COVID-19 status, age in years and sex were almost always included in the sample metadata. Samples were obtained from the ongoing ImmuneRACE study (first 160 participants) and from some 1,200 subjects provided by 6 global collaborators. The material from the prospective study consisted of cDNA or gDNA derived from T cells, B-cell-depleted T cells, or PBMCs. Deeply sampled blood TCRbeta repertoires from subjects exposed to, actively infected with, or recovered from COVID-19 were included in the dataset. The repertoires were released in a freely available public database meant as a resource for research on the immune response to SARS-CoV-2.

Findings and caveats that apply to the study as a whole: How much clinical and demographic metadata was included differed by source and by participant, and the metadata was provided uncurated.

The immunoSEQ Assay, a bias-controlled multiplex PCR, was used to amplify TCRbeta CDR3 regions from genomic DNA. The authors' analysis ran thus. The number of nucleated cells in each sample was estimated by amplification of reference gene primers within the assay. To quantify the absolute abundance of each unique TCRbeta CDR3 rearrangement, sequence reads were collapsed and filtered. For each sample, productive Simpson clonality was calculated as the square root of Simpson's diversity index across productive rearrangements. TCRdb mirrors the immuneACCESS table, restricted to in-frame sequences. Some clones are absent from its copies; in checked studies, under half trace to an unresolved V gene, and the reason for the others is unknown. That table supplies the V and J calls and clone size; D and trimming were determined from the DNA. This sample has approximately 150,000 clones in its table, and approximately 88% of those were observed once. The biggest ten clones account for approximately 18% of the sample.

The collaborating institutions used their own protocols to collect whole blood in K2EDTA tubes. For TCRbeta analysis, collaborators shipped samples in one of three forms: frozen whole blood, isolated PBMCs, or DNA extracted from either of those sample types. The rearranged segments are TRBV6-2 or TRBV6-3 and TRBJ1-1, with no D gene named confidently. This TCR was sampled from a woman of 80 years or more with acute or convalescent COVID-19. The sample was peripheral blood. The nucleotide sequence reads TGTGCCAGCAGTCGGGGTCGGAACACTGAAGCTTTCTTT. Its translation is CASSRGRNTEAFF.